A selection of T cell receptor beta chains follows, all from one sample in a study of T cell responses to AZD1222 COVID-19 vaccine. Using immunoSEQ multiplex PCR, the repertoire was profiled, and TCRdb retains in-frame clones only, with some absent. In the table there are 90,000 to 150,000 clones, 70% to 85% of which are singletons. The sequencing used peripheral blood, collected on day 0 of AZD1222 vaccination. These receptor sequences come from an adult in good health. CDR3s include the opening cysteine and the closing phenylalanine or tryptophan. D genes are given only for firm matches. Size tells how often a clone was seen (once, few, many) or the class of an expanded clone, and some rows leave it out.

d_call	v_call	clone_size	j_call	cdr3_nt	cdr3_aa
.	TRBV3-1/TRBV3-2	.	TRBJ1-5	TGTGCCAGCAGCCATCAGGGGAATCAGCCCCAGCATTTT	CASSHQGNQPQHF
TRBD2	TRBV28	few	TRBJ2-1	TGTGCCAGCAGTTTAACGGGACTAGCGGGGGTTAATGAGCAGTTCTTC	CASSLTGLAGVNEQFF
.	TRBV5-1	once	TRBJ1-2	TGCGCCAGCAGCTTCGGGGACTCAATTGGCTACACCTTC	CASSFGDSIGYTF
TRBD2	TRBV24-1	.	TRBJ2-1	TGTGCCACCAGTGCGGGGGCTAGCGGGGGTGGGTCCTACAATGAGCAGTTCTTC	CATSAGASGGGSYNEQFF
.	TRBV5-1	.	TRBJ2-7	TGCGCCAGCAGCTTGGTCCGGGGAACCTACGAGCAGTACTTC	CASSLVRGTYEQYF
TRBD1	TRBV18	.	TRBJ1-1	TGTGCCAGCGCGACAGGGTCCACTGAAGCTTTCTTT	CASATGSTEAFF
.	TRBV7-6	.	TRBJ1-1	TGTGCCAGCAGCCCCGAGGATGGCACTGAAGCTTTCTTT	CASSPEDGTEAFF
.	TRBV27	.	TRBJ1-2	TGTGCCAGCAGTTTCGGGGGAGGAGACTACCGGGGCTACACCTTC	CASSFGGGDYRGYTF
TRBD1	TRBV3-1/TRBV3-2	.	TRBJ1-5	TGTGCCAGCAGCTCCCGACAGGGGGATCAGCCCCAGCATTTT	CASSSRQGDQPQHF
TRBD1	TRBV28	.	TRBJ2-7	TGTGCCAGCAAAGGACAGGGATGGGCCGAGCAGTACTTC	CASKGQGWAEQYF
.	TRBV7-9	.	TRBJ1-1	TGTGCCAGTAGCTTTCCCGGGCTTGAAGCTTTCTTT	CASSFPGLEAFF
.	TRBV6-1	.	TRBJ1-1	TGTGCCAGCAGTGAATACGTGGGTGAAGCTTTCTTT	CASSEYVGEAFF
.	TRBV2	few	TRBJ1-4	TGTGCCAGCAGCAGGGTTGTTGAAAAACTGTTTTTT	CASSRVVEKLFF
.	TRBV5-4	.	TRBJ2-3	TGTGCCAGCAGCCGCGCTAACGCAGATACGCAGTATTTT	CASSRANADTQYF
TRBD1	TRBV5-8	once	TRBJ1-2	TGTGCCAGCAGTCGGACAGGCTCAAACTATGGCTACACCTTC	CASSRTGSNYGYTF
.	TRBV13	.	TRBJ2-1	TGTGCCAGCAGCTTTGGGGACACAGTAAAACCTCGTTACAATGAGCAGTTCTTC	CASSFGDTVKPRYNEQFF
.	TRBV28	.	TRBJ1-1	TGTGCCAGCAGGCCAATCAAAAGGGGCCGCACTGAAGCTTTCTTT	CASRPIKRGRTEAFF
TRBD1	TRBV6-7	.	TRBJ1-1	TGTGCCAGCAGGTTAAAGGACAGGGAACGGGGTGAAGCTTTCTTT	CASRLKDRERGEAFF
.	TRBV6-5	.	TRBJ1-5	TGTGCCAGCAGACCGACAGGTCAGCCCCAGCATTTT	CASRPTGQPQHF
.	TRBV28	.	TRBJ1-2	TGTGCCAGCAGTATAATTGCAGGTCCTAACTATGGCTACACCTTC	CASSIIAGPNYGYTF
TRBD1	TRBV6-1	once	TRBJ1-2	TGTGCCAGCAGTGAACGACAGGGTGGGCCCTATGGCTACACCTTC	CASSERQGGPYGYTF
.	TRBV7-9	.	TRBJ2-5	TGTGCCAGCAGCTTACCGCCTCAAGAGACCCAGTACTTC	CASSLPPQETQYF
TRBD1	TRBV23-1	.	TRBJ1-6	TGCGCCAGCAGTCAATACAGGGGCCGCGTCCGCTCACCCCTCCACTTT	CASSQYRGRVRSPLHF
.	TRBV28	.	TRBJ1-6	TGTGCCAGCACCCCTCCCGATGGGTATTCACCCCTCCACTTT	CASTPPDGYSPLHF
TRBD1	TRBV27	once	TRBJ2-5	TGTGCCAGCAGTGGGACAGGGTGGCTCCAAGAGACCCAGTACTTC	CASSGTGWLQETQYF
.	TRBV5-1	.	TRBJ1-4	TGCGCCAGCAGCTTGTTGGCGGGGCGGGCAACTAATGAAAAACTGTTTTTT	CASSLLAGRATNEKLFF
TRBD1	TRBV11-1	.	TRBJ2-7	TGTGCCAGCAGCTTAGGGACAGGGGGCAAGGACGAGCAGTACTTC	CASSLGTGGKDEQYF
.	TRBV5-5	.	TRBJ1-2	TGTGCCAGCAGCTTCAAAGGTGAAGGGAACTATGGCTACACCTTC	CASSFKGEGNYGYTF
.	TRBV6-6	.	TRBJ1-5	TGTGCCAGCAGTCTTCCAGGAGACAGAGGCAATCAGCCCCAGCATTTT	CASSLPGDRGNQPQHF
.	TRBV6-2/TRBV6-3	.	TRBJ2-1	TGTGCCAGCAGTTACGTGGACAGCTCCTACAATGAGCAGTTCTTC	CASSYVDSSYNEQFF
.	TRBV12-3/TRBV12-4	.	TRBJ1-1	TGTGCCAGCAGTTACTCGACAGGTGAAGCTTTCTTT	CASSYSTGEAFF
.	TRBV29-1	.	TRBJ2-7	TGCAGCGTTGAAGATGGGGGGAGTTTGAGGTTC	CSVEDGGSLRF
TRBD2	TRBV28	.	TRBJ2-3	TGTGCCAGCAGCCTCCGGACTAGCGGCTACACTACGCAGTATTTT	CASSLRTSGYTTQYF
.	TRBV7-9	once	TRBJ2-3	TGTGCCAGCAGCCCCGGTCTACAGACAGATACGCAGTATTTT	CASSPGLQTDTQYF
TRBD1	TRBV7-9	.	TRBJ1-6	TGTGCCAGCAGCTTAGCCGGACAGGAAAATTCACCCCTCCACTTT	CASSLAGQENSPLHF
.	TRBV9	.	TRBJ2-1	TGTGCCAGCAGCGTAAGGAGCGTCAACAATGAGCAGTTCTTC	CASSVRSVNNEQFF
TRBD1	TRBV2	.	TRBJ1-3	TGTGCCAGCAGTGAAGCGGGACAGGTTTTCTACTTCTCTGGAAACACCATATATTTT	CASSEAGQVFYFSGNTIYF
TRBD1	TRBV5-1	.	TRBJ2-7	TGCGCCAGCAGCCTACAGGACAGGGGCACCTACGAGCAGTACTTC	CASSLQDRGTYEQYF
.	TRBV2	.	TRBJ1-5	TGTGCCAGCAGTGAAAGGGTCTATAGCAATCAGCCCCAGCATTTT	CASSERVYSNQPQHF
TRBD1	TRBV5-1	once	TRBJ2-7	TGCGCCAGCACCCGAGGCCCGGGACAGGCCCCCTACGAGCAGTACTTC	CASTRGPGQAPYEQYF
.	TRBV2	.	TRBJ2-1	TGTGCCAGCAGTGGACAGTTCTTTGAGCAGTTCTTC	CASSGQFFEQFF
.	TRBV10-3	.	TRBJ1-5	TGTGCCATCAGCCAGGGACACTTGCTGAATCAGCCCCAGCATTTT	CAISQGHLLNQPQHF